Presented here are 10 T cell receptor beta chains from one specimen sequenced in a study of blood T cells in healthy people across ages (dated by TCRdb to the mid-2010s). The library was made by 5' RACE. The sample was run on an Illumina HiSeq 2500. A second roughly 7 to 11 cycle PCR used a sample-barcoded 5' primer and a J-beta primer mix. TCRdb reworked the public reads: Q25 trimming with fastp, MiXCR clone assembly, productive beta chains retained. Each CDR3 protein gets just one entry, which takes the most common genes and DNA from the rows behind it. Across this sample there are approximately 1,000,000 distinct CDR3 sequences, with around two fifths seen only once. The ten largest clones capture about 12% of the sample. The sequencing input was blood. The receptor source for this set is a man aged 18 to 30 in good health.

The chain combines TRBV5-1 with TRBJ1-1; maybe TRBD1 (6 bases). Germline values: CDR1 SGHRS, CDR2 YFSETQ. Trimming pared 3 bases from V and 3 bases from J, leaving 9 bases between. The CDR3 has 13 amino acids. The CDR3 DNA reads TGCGCCAGCAGCTCTAACAGGGACACTGAAGCTTTCTTT. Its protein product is CASSSNRDTEAFF.

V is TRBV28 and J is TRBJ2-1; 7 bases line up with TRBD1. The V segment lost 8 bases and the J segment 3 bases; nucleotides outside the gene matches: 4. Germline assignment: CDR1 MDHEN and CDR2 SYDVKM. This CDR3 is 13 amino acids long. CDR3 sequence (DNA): TGTGCCAGCTGTGGGACAGTCTACAATGAGCAGTTCTTC. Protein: CASCGTVYNEQFF.

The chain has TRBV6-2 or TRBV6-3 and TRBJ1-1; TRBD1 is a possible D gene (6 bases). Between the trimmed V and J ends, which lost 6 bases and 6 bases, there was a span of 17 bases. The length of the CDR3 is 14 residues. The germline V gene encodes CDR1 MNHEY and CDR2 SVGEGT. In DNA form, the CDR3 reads TGTGCCAGCAGCGAGGCTGGCAGGGGCCCTGAAGCTTTCTTT. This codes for CASSEAGRGPEAFF.

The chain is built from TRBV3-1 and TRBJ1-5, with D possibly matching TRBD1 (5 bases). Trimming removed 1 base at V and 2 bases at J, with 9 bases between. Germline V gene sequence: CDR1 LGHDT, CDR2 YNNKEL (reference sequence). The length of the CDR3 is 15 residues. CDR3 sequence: CASSQGLQGNQPQHF. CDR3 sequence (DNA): TGTGCCAGCAGCCAAGGCCTACAGGGCAATCAGCCCCAGCATTTT.

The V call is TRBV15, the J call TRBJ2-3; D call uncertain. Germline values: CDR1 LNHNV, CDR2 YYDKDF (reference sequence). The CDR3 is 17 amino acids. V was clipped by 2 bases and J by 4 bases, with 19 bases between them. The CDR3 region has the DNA TGTGCCACCAGCAGAAGTGGACCCCGTGGCACCCCAGATACGCAGTATTTT. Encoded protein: CATSRSGPRGTPDTQYF.

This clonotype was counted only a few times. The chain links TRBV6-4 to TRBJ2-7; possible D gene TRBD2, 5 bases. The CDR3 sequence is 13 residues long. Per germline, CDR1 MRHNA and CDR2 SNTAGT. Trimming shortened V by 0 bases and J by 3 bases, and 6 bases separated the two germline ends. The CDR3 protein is CASSDSSGYEQYF. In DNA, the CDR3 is TGTGCCAGCAGTGACTCGAGCGGCTACGAGCAGTACTTC.

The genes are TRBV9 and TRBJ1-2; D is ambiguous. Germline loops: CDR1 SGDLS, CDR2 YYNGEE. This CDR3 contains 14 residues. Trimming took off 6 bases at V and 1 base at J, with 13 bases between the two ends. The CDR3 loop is CASNAQEGNYGYTF. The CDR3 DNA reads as TGTGCCAGCAACGCTCAAGAGGGTAACTATGGCTACACCTTC.

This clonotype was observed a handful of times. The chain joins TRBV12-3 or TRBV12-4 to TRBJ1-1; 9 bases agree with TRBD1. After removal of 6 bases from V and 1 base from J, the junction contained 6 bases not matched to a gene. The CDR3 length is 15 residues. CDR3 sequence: CASRLGTGPNTEAFF. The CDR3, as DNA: TGTGCCAGCAGACTCGGGACAGGGCCGAACACTGAAGCTTTCTTT.

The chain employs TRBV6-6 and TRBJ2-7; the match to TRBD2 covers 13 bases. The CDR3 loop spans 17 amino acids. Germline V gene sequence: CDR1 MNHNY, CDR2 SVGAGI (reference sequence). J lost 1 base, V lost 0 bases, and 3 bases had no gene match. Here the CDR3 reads CASSYSGTSGESYEQYF. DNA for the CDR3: TGTGCCAGCAGTTACTCGGGGACTAGCGGGGAGTCCTACGAGCAGTACTTC.

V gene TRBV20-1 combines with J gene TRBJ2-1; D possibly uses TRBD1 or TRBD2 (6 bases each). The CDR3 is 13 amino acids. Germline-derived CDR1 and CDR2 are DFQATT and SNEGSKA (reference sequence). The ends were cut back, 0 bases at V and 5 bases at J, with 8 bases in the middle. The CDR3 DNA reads TGCAGTGCTAGAGACGGGGGCAACAATGAGCAGTTCTTC. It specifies CSARDGGNNEQFF.